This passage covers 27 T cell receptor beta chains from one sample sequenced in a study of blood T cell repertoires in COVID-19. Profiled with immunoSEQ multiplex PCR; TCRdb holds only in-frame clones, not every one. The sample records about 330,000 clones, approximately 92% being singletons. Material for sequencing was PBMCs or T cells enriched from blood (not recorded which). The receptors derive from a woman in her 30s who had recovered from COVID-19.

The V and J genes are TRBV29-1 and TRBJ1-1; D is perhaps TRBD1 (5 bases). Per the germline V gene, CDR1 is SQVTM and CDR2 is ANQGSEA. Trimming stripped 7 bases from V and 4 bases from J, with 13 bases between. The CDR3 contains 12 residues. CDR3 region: CSGNSGSTEAFF. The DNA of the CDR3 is TGCAGCGGTAATTCAGGGTCCACTGAAGCTTTCTTT.

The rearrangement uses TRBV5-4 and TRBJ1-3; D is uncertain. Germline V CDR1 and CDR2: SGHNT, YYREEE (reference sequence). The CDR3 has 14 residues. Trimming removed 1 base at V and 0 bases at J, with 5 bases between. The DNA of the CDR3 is TGTGCCAGCAGCTTGACAGCCTCTGGAAACACCATATATTTT. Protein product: CASSLTASGNTIYF.

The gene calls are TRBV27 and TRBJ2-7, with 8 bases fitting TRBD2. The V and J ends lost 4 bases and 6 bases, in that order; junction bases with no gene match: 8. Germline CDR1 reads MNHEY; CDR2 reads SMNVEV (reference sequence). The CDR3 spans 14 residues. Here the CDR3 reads CASSSAGAPFEQYF. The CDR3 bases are TGTGCCAGCAGTTCAGCGGGAGCTCCCTTCGAGCAGTACTTC.

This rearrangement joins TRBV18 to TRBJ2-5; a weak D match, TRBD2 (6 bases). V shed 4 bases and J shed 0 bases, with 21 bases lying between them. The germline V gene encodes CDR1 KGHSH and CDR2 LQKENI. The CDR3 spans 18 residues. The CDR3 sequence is CASSLAVPTVPYQETQYF. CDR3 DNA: TGTGCCAGCTCACTAGCGGTGCCGACCGTACCGTACCAAGAGACCCAGTACTTC.

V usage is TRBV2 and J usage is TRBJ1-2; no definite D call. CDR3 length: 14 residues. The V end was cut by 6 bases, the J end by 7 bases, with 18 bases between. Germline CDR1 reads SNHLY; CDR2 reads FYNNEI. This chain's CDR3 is CASRGRQAVGGYTF. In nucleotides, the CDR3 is TGTGCCAGCAGGGGGAGGCAGGCGGTAGGTGGCTACACCTTC.

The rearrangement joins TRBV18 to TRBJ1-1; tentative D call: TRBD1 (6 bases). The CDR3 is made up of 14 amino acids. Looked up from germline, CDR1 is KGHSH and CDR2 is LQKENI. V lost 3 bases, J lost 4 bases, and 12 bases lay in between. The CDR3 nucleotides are TGTGCCAGCTCACCCAAACAGGGAAGCACTGAAGCTTTCTTT. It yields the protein CASSPKQGSTEAFF. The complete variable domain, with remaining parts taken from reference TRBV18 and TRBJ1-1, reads NAGVMQNPRHLVRRRGQEARLRCSPMKGHSHVYWYRQLPEEGLKFMVYLQKENIIDESGMPKERFSAEFPKEGPSILRIQQVVRGDSAAYFCASSPKQGSTEAFFGQGTRLTVV.

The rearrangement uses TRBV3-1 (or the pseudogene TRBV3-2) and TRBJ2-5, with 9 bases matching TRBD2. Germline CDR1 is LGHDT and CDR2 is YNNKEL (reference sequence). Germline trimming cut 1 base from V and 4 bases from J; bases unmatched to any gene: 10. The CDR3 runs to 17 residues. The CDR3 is CASSQVSRGGGRETQYF. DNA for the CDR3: TGTGCCAGCAGCCAAGTTTCGCGGGGGGGCGGACGAGAGACCCAGTACTTC.

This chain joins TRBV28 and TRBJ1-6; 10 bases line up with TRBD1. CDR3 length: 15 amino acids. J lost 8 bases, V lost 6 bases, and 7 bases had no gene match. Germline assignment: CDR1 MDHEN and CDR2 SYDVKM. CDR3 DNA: TGTGCCAGCAGCCAACCGGGACAGGGGTATTCACCCCTCCACTTT. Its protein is CASSQPGQGYSPLHF.

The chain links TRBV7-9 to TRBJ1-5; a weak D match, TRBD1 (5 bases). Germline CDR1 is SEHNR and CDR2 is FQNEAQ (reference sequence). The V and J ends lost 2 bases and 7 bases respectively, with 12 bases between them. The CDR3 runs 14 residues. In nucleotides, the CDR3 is TGTGCCAGCAGCTTACTTGGGGGAGGACAGCCCCAGCATTTT. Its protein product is CASSLLGGGQPQHF.

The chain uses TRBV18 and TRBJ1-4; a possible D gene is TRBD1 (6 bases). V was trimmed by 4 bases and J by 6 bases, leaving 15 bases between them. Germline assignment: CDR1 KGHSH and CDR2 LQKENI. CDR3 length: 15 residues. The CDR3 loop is CASSRGRAGDEKLFF. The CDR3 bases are TGTGCCAGCTCACGCGGCCGGGCAGGGGATGAAAAACTGTTTTTT.

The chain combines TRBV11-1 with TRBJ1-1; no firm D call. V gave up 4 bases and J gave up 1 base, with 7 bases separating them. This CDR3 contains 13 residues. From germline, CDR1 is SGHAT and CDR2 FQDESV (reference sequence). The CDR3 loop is CASSSRWNTEAFF. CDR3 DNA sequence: TGTGCCAGCAGCTCCCGTTGGAACACTGAAGCTTTCTTT. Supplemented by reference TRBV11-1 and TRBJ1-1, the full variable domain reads EAEVAQSPRYKITEKSQAVAFWCDPISGHATLYWYRQILGQGPELLVQFQDESVVDDSQLPKDRFSAERLKGVDSTLKIQPAELGDSAMYLCASSSRWNTEAFFGQGTRLTVV.

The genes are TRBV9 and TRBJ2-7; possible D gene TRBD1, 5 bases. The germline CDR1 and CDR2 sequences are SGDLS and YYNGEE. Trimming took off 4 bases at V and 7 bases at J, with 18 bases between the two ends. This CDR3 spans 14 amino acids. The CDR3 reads CASSTGSGAREQYF. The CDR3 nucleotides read TGTGCCAGCAGCACAGGATCGGGCGCTCGGGAGCAGTACTTC.

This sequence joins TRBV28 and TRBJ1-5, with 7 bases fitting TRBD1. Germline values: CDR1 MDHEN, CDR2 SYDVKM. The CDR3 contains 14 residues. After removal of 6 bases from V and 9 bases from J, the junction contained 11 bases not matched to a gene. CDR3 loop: CASRLGQAQGPQHF. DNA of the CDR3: TGTGCCAGCAGACTCGGACAGGCCCAGGGGCCCCAGCATTTT.

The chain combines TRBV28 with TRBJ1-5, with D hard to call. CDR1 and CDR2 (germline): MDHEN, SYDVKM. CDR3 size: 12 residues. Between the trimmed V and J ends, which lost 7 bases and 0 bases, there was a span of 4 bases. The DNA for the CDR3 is TGTGCCAGCACTCCTAGCAATCAGCCCCAGCATTTT. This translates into CASTPSNQPQHF. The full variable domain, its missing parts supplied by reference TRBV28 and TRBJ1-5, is DVKVTQSSRYLVKRTGEKVFLECVQDMDHENMFWYRQDPGLGLRLIYFSYDVKMKEKGDIPEGYSVSREKKERFSLILESASTNQTSMYLCASTPSNQPQHFGDGTRLSIL.

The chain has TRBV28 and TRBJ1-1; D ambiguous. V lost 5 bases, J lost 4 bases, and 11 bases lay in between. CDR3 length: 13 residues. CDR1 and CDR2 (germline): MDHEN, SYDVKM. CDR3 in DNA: TGTGCCAGCAGTCCTCGCGCCCGCACTGAAGCTTTCTTT. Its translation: CASSPRARTEAFF.

The CDR3 loop is CASSRATGAMNTEAFF. CDR3 in DNA: TGTGCCAGCTCACGGGCAACAGGAGCTATGAACACTGAAGCTTTCTTT. The rearrangement uses TRBV18 and TRBJ1-1; possibly TRBD1 for D (5 bases). The CDR3 runs to 16 residues. V was pared by 4 bases and J by 0 bases, with 15 bases between. In germline, CDR1 is KGHSH, CDR2 LQKENI.

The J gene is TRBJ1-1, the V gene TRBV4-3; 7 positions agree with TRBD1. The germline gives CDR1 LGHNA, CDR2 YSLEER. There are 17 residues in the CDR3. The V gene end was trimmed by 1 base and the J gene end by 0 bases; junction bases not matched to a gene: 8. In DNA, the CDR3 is TGCGCCAGCAGCCAAGTCGGAGACAGGGTATTGAACACTGAAGCTTTCTTT. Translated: CASSQVGDRVLNTEAFF.

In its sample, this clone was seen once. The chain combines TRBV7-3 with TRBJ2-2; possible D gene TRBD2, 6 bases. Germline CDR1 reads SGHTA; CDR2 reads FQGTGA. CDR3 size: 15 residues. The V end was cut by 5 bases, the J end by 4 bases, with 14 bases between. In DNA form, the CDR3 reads TGTGCCAGCAGCAGAGGGGACTCCACCACCGGGGAGCTGTTTTTT. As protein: CASSRGDSTTGELFF. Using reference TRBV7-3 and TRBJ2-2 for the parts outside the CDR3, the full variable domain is GAGVSQTPSNKVTEKGKYVELRCDPISGHTALYWYRQSLGQGPEFLIYFQGTGAADDSGLPNDRFFAVRPEGSVSTLKIQRTERGDSAVYLCASSRGDSTTGELFFGEGSRLTVL.

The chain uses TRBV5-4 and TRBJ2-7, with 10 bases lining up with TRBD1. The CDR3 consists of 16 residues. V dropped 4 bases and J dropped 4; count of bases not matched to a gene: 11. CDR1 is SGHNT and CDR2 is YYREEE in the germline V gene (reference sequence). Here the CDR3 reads CASSGSRDRGRYEQYF. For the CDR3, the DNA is TGTGCCAGCAGCGGCTCCCGGGACAGGGGTAGGTACGAGCAGTACTTC.

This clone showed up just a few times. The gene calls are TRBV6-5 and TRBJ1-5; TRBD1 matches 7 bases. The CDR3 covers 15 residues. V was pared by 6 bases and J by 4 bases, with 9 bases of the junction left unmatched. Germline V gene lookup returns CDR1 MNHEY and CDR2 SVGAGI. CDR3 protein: CASRASTGSNQPQHF. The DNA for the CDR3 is TGTGCCAGCAGAGCATCGACAGGGAGTAATCAGCCCCAGCATTTT.

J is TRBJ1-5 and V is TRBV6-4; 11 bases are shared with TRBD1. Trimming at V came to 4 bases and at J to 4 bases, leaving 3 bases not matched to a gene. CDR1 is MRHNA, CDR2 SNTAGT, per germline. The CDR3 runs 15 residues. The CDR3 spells CASSVDRGRNQPQHF. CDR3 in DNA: TGTGCCAGCAGTGTGGACAGGGGGCGAAATCAGCCCCAGCATTTT.

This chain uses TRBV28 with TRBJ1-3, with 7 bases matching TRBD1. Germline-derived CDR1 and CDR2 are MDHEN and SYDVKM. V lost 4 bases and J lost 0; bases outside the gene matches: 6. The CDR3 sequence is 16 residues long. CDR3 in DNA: TGTGCCAGCAGTTCCTGGGACAGCCGCTCTGGAAACACCATATATTTT. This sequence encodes CASSSWDSRSGNTIYF.

The CDR3 protein is CASSLTGSQETQYF. The CDR3 nucleotides are TGTGCCAGCAGTTTGACAGGGTCACAAGAGACCCAGTACTTC. The chain combines TRBV27 with TRBJ2-5; 7 bases map to TRBD1. Per germline, CDR1 MNHEY and CDR2 SMNVEV (reference sequence). The CDR3 spans 14 residues. J lost 2 bases, V lost 3 bases, and 3 bases had no gene match.

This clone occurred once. The CDR3 DNA is TGTGCCAGCTGTGGGGCAGCCCAAGAGACCCAGTACTTC. Translated: CASCGAAQETQYF. V usage is TRBV12-3 or TRBV12-4 and J usage is TRBJ2-5; D might be TRBD1 (5 bases). V was pared by 8 bases and J by 1 base, with 11 bases between. This CDR3 comprises 13 residues.

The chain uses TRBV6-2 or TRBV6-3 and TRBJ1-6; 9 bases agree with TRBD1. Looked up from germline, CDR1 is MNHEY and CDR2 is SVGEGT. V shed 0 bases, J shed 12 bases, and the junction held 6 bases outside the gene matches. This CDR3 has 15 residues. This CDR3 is CASSYSTGGGEPLHF. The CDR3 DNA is TGTGCCAGCAGTTACTCGACAGGGGGTGGAGAACCCCTCCACTTT.

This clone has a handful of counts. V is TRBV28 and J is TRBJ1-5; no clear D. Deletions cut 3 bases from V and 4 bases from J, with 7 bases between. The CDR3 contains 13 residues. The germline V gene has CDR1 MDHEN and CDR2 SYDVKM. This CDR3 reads CASSFNSNQPQHF. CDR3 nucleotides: TGTGCCAGCAGTTTTAACAGTAATCAGCCCCAGCATTTT.

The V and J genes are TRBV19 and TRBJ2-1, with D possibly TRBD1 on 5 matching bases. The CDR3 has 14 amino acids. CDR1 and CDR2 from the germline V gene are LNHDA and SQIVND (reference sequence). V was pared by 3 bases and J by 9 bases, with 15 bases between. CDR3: CASSMADRDGEQFF. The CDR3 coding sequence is TGTGCCAGTAGTATGGCAGACAGAGACGGTGAGCAGTTCTTC.